This entry lists 30 T cell receptor beta chains sequenced from one sample in a study of early T cells in non-severe SARS-CoV-2 infection. TCRdb independently ran MiXCR on the 5' RACE reads; one entry per CDR3 protein. The table records some 45,000 distinct CDR3 sequences, 4% of them present only once. The specimen sequenced was whole blood. Every receptor here comes from an adult who was a healthcare worker with PCR-confirmed SARS-CoV-2 infection or an uninfected control (not recorded which).

At least ten counts were recorded for this clonotype. The V call is TRBV4-1, the J call TRBJ1-2; maybe TRBD1 (5 bases). V was pared by 0 bases and J by 6 bases, with 11 bases between. In germline, CDR1 is MGHRA, CDR2 YSYEKL. The CDR3 runs to 14 residues. The CDR3 spells CASSQERGWDGYTF. Written as DNA, the CDR3 is TGCGCCAGCAGCCAAGAGAGGGGCTGGGATGGCTACACCTTC.

This clonotype appeared many times. The V gene is TRBV5-1, the J gene TRBJ2-1, with TRBD2 matching 10 bases. Germline CDR1 reads SGHRS; CDR2 reads YFSETQ. The CDR3 is 16 residues long. V dropped 2 bases and J dropped 0; count of bases not matched to a gene: 2. The CDR3 protein is CASSFASGGSYNEQFF. The CDR3 DNA reads as TGCGCCAGCAGCTTTGCTAGCGGGGGCTCCTACAATGAGCAGTTCTTC.

In this sample, this clonotype turned up many times. The chain carries TRBV9 and TRBJ2-2, with no clear D. Trimming cost V 0 bases and J 4 bases, with 13 bases left between them. CDR1 SGDLS and CDR2 YYNGEE come from the germline V gene. The length of the CDR3 is 16 residues. The CDR3 DNA reads as TGTGCCAGCAGCGTAGAGGTAGATTTGACCACCGGGGAGCTGTTTTTT. Its translation: CASSVEVDLTTGELFF.

This clonotype was recorded many times. J is TRBJ1-2 and V is TRBV29-1, with unresolved D. In germline, CDR1 is SQVTM, CDR2 ANQGSEA. This CDR3 is 14 amino acids long. Deletions cut 2 bases from V and 0 bases from J, with 10 bases between. CDR3: CSVEWADSNYGYTF. The CDR3 DNA reads TGCAGCGTTGAATGGGCAGATTCTAACTATGGCTACACCTTC.

V and J are TRBV5-4 and TRBJ2-1; D is perhaps TRBD2 (6 bases). CDR1 and CDR2 from the germline V gene are SGHNT and YYREEE (reference sequence). This CDR3 is 17 amino acids long. CDR3 protein: CVGSASSRGVSYNEQFF. In DNA, the CDR3 is TGTGTCGGCAGCGCCAGTTCTCGCGGGGTCTCCTACAATGAGCAGTTCTTC. Supplemented by reference TRBV5-4 and TRBJ2-1, the full variable domain reads ETGVTQSPTHLIKTRGQQVTLRCSSQSGHNTVSWYQQALGQGPQFIFQYYREEENGRGNFPPRFSGLQFPNYSSELNVNALELDDSALYLCVGSASSRGVSYNEQFFGPGTRLTVL.

This clonotype was seen at least ten times. This chain uses TRBV19 with TRBJ1-2; maybe TRBD1 (6 bases). V was trimmed by 5 bases and J by 8 bases, leaving 24 bases between them. The CDR3 spans 16 residues. The germline V gene encodes CDR1 LNHDA and CDR2 SQIVND (reference sequence). CDR3 loop: CASSFRDGLLGGGYTF. The CDR3 bases are TGTGCCAGTAGTTTCCGGGACGGACTTTTAGGGGGAGGCTACACCTTC.

This clonotype was seen at least ten times. The chain employs TRBV6-1 and TRBJ2-7; D possibly matches TRBD1 or TRBD2 (6 bases each). V lost 2 bases, J lost 6 bases, and 17 bases lay in between. This CDR3 region has 15 residues. Germline V gene lookup returns CDR1 MNHNS and CDR2 SASEGT. The CDR3 coding sequence is TGTGCCAGCAGTGAAAGTAGGGGGGCCTTATCCGAGCAGTACTTC. Translating it yields CASSESRGALSEQYF.

This clonotype was counted ten times or more. This chain joins TRBV5-5 and TRBJ1-3, with 7 bases that match TRBD1. Unmatched junction bases numbered 0, after V lost 0 bases and J lost 0 bases. Germline CDR1 is SGHKS and CDR2 is YYEKEE (reference sequence). The CDR3 covers 15 residues. The CDR3 here is CASSLDRGSGNTIYF. DNA for the CDR3: TGTGCCAGCAGCTTGGACAGGGGCTCTGGAAACACCATATATTTT.

This clonotype came up many times. The rearrangement links TRBV29-1 to TRBJ2-7; 8 bases are shared with TRBD1. Trimming took 6 bases from V and 1 from J; bases not matched to a gene: 11. The CDR3 is made up of 15 amino acids. Germline V lookup: CDR1 SQVTM, CDR2 ANQGSEA. This CDR3 reads CSVAGRTGSSYEQYF. The DNA for the CDR3 is TGCAGCGTCGCCGGTAGGACAGGGTCTTCCTACGAGCAGTACTTC.

This clonotype was seen repeatedly, ten times or more. One end of the junction fails to match germline, which may point to a read error. The chain uses TRBV6-1 and TRBJ2-1; 9 bases fit TRBD2. The germline gives CDR1 MNHNS, CDR2 SASEGT. The CDR3 loop spans 13 amino acids. In nucleotides, the CDR3 is TGTGCCAGCAGTGAAACTAGCGGGCCCCCCCTCGTCTTC. Its protein is CASSETSGPPLVF.

This clonotype was seen at least ten times. This chain links TRBV11-2 with TRBJ2-7; TRBD2 is a possible D gene (5 bases). Trimming removed 5 bases at V and 6 bases at J, with 11 bases between. The V gene's germline CDR1 is SGHAT and CDR2 FQNNGV. CDR3 length: 12 amino acids. The CDR3 protein is CASSRTPGEQYF. The CDR3 coding sequence is TGTGCCAGCAGCCGGACTCCCGGCGAGCAGTACTTC.

This clonotype has ten or more counts. The genes are TRBV12-3 or TRBV12-4 and TRBJ1-6; D is undetermined. V shed 3 bases and J shed 6 bases, with 12 bases lying between them. This CDR3 spans 15 amino acids. For the CDR3, the DNA is TGTGCCAGCAGTTTTGCGGGGATGAGTAATTCACCCCTCCACTTT. Its protein product is CASSFAGMSNSPLHF.

This clonotype was observed many times. V usage is TRBV11-2 and J usage is TRBJ1-1, with D perhaps matching TRBD1 (5 bases). CDR3 length equals 13 residues. With 6 bases removed from V and 1 base from J, the gap between germline ends came to 9 bases. CDR1 and CDR2 (germline): SGHAT, FQNNGV. CDR3 sequence reads: CASSMTENTEAFF. In DNA, the CDR3 is TGTGCCAGCAGTATGACAGAGAACACTGAAGCTTTCTTT.

This clonotype has a count of ten or more. The V and J genes are TRBV29-1 and TRBJ2-2, with D possibly being TRBD2 (6 bases). In germline, CDR1 is SQVTM, CDR2 ANQGSEA. The CDR3 totals 12 residues. V was shortened by 7 bases and J by 6 bases, with 12 bases between the two germline ends. The CDR3 protein is CSGAGLAGELFF. The CDR3, as DNA: TGCAGCGGAGCGGGTCTTGCCGGGGAGCTGTTTTTT.

The sample holds many counts of this clonotype. V and J are TRBV12-3 or TRBV12-4 and TRBJ2-6, with D hard to call. The CDR3 runs 14 residues. Trimming left V 8 bases short and J 0 bases short, with 8 bases between. CDR3 DNA: TGTGCCAGCGGAACGAGCTCTGGGGCCAACGTCCTGACTTTC. It is translated as CASGTSSGANVLTF.

This clonotype was seen ten or more times. The J gene is TRBJ2-5, the V gene TRBV21-1. TRBV21-1 has pseudogene status. The length of the CDR3 is 16 residues. This CDR3 is CASSKDQLACQETQYF. The CDR3 region has the DNA TGTGCCAGCAGCAAAGACCAATTGGCCTGCCAAGAGACCCAGTACTTC.

This clonotype was seen ten or more times. This rearrangement joins TRBV20-1 to TRBJ2-2; D assignment may be TRBD1 or TRBD2 (5 bases each). Germline V gene lookup returns CDR1 DFQATT and CDR2 SNEGSKA (reference sequence). Trimming took 1 base from V and 2 from J, leaving 11 bases between them. There are 15 residues in the CDR3. CDR3 sequence reads: CSARAEGDNTGELFF. DNA for the CDR3: TGCAGTGCTAGAGCCGAAGGGGACAACACCGGGGAGCTGTTTTTT.

This clonotype was recorded a few times. The CDR3 loop reads CASRRGNRRTEAFF. Written as DNA, the CDR3 is TGTGCCAGCAGGAGGGGTAACAGGCGCACTGAAGCTTTCTTT. The chain links TRBV7-3 to TRBJ1-1, with D perhaps TRBD1 (5 bases). The V end was cut by 6 bases, the J end by 4 bases, with 15 bases between. Looked up from germline, CDR1 is SGHTA and CDR2 is FQGTGA. The CDR3 length is 14 residues.

This clonotype was recorded at least ten times. The rearrangement uses TRBV7-3 and TRBJ2-3, with 7 nucleotides matching TRBD2. V dropped 8 bases and J dropped 4; count of bases not matched to a gene: 18. Germline lookup yields CDR1 SGHTA and CDR2 FQGTGA. CDR3 length: 17 residues. The CDR3 spells CASRESGPRGGADTQYF. CDR3 nucleotide sequence: TGTGCCAGCCGCGAATCCGGGCCAAGGGGAGGGGCAGATACGCAGTATTTT.

At least ten counts were recorded for this clonotype. The rearrangement uses TRBV11-3 and TRBJ2-3; D is ambiguous. Trimming took 5 bases from V and 0 from J, leaving 12 bases between them. The germline gives CDR1 SGHNT, CDR2 YENEEA. The CDR3 loop spans 15 amino acids. The CDR3 nucleotides are TGTGCCAGCAGCCCCTCCTTCGTCAGCACAGATACGCAGTATTTT. Translation gives CASSPSFVSTDTQYF.

This clonotype was recorded at least ten times. J is TRBJ2-3 and V is TRBV6-5; possible D gene TRBD2, 6 bases. V lost 6 bases, J lost 2 bases, and 9 bases lay in between. The CDR3 totals 13 residues. CDR1 and CDR2 (germline): MNHEY, SVGAGI. CDR3 loop: CASRVADTDTQYF. Written as DNA, the CDR3 is TGTGCCAGCAGGGTAGCGGACACAGATACGCAGTATTTT.

V is TRBV20-1 and J is TRBJ2-5, with D possibly being TRBD2 (6 bases). CDR1 and CDR2 from the germline V gene are DFQATT and SNEGSKA (reference sequence). V was cut by 0 bases and J by 5 bases, with 16 bases left in between. This CDR3 region has 15 residues. In DNA, the CDR3 is TGCAGTGCTAGAGATATCGGAGTAGCGGATGAGACCCAGTACTTC. This sequence encodes CSARDIGVADETQYF.

This clonotype was counted ten times or more. The chain joins TRBV14 to TRBJ2-2; D is unclear. Germline V gene lookup returns CDR1 SGHDN and CDR2 FVKESK. CDR3 length: 14 residues. Trimming left V 4 bases short and J 3 bases short, with 9 bases between. Written as DNA, the CDR3 is TGTGCCAGCAGCCGACCACAAGACACCGGGGAGCTGTTTTTT. Its translation is CASSRPQDTGELFF.

The sample holds many counts of this clonotype. This chain links TRBV11-3 with TRBJ2-2; 9 bases align to TRBD1. This CDR3 is 15 amino acids long. Germline values: CDR1 SGHNT, CDR2 YENEEA. With V trimmed by 6 bases and J by 4 bases, 6 bases remained unmatched. This chain's CDR3 is CASRPTTGGTGELFF. CDR3 nucleotide sequence: TGTGCCAGCAGACCCACGACAGGGGGCACCGGGGAGCTGTTTTTT.

This clonotype has at least ten counts. V is TRBV20-1 and J is TRBJ1-5, with 8 bases aligning to TRBD1. Per germline, CDR1 DFQATT and CDR2 SNEGSKA (reference sequence). The V and J ends lost 5 bases and 1 base, in that order; junction bases with no gene match: 7. The CDR3 runs 15 residues. Here the CDR3 DNA reads TGCAGTGCTTTCAGGACAGGGTTAAGCAATCAGCCCCAGCATTTT. This translates into CSAFRTGLSNQPQHF.

This clonotype was detected ten times or more. This rearrangement joins TRBV5-4 to TRBJ2-1; 8 nucleotides match TRBD2. V gave up 5 bases and J gave up 8 bases; unmatched junction bases: 12. CDR3 size: 15 residues. CDR1 SGHNT and CDR2 YYREEE come from the germline V gene (reference sequence). The CDR3, as DNA: TGTGCCAGCAGATTCGGCGGGAGGCCGGGGGATGAGCAGTTCTTC. This encodes CASRFGGRPGDEQFF.

This clonotype was seen at least ten times. This chain joins TRBV4-1 and TRBJ1-5; possibly TRBD1 for D (6 bases). Germline V gene lookup returns CDR1 MGHRA and CDR2 YSYEKL. CDR3 length: 16 residues. The V gene lost 1 base and the J gene lost 7 bases, with 17 bases spanning the gap. CDR3 nucleotides: TGCGCCAGCAGCCAAGTGGAAGTTGTAGGGGGACAGCCCCAGCATTTT. Its protein is CASSQVEVVGGQPQHF.

This clonotype has ten or more counts. The chain uses TRBV3-1 and TRBJ1-2; D ambiguous. Germline values: CDR1 LGHDT, CDR2 YNNKEL (reference sequence). The CDR3 spans 13 residues. Trimming removed 1 base from V and 8 bases from J, with 11 bases in between. The CDR3 reads CASSQGLTSGYTF. The CDR3 DNA reads TGTGCCAGCAGCCAAGGTCTAACCTCGGGCTACACCTTC.

This clonotype has at least ten counts. This chain joins TRBV11-2 and TRBJ2-3, with D maybe TRBD2 (6 bases). Germline values: CDR1 SGHAT, CDR2 FQNNGV. The CDR3 has 15 residues. V lost 1 base and J lost 2, with 10 bases in between. The CDR3 DNA is TGTGCCAGCAGCTTAGTGGGGGACTTCACAGATACGCAGTATTTT. Amino acid sequence: CASSLVGDFTDTQYF.

This clonotype was picked up a small number of times. V and J are TRBV6-6 and TRBJ2-1; D perhaps matches TRBD2 (6 bases). V shed 3 bases and J shed 12 bases, with 30 bases lying between them. CDR3 length: 18 amino acids. Germline-derived CDR1 and CDR2 are MNHNY and SVGAGI (reference sequence). DNA for the CDR3: TGTGCCAGCAGTTATCACCCTCGCCGTAGCGGATCTTTTCGGTGGCAGTTCTTC. Translating it yields CASSYHPRRSGSFRWQFF.